This T cell receptor beta chain was obtained from a study of sequential checkpoint blockade in melanoma. Overall study: TCRbeta immunosequencing was performed on DNA from roughly 99 pretreatment melanoma tumor samples. Roughly 20 patients had matched tumor biopsies before treatment and at week 13 after nivolumab or ipilimumab alone.

Regarding treatment: randomized to nivolumab then ipilimumab (arm A) or the reverse (arm B). Germline V gene lookup returns CDR1 ENHRY and CDR2 SYGVKD. V was shortened by 10 bases and J by 0 bases, with 12 bases between the two germline ends. CDR3 length equals 13 residues. Remarks on this clone: Its antigen is not known.

Here immunoSEQ multiplex PCR was the method, and the copy in TCRdb shows in-frame clones only, minus some. The data hold some 18,000 clones, with under 85% observed a single time. Study observations and caveats: Rising tumor T-cell fraction and clonality meant about 30 times likelier benefit.

The source of this sequence is a human donor with melanoma. The chain joins TRBV10-3 to TRBJ1-2; weak D call: TRBD1 (5 bases). Sequenced here: tumor tissue (inferred from file names), sampled from a patient given nivolumab and ipilimumab in sequence. In DNA form, the CDR3 reads TGTGCCAGTGCCAGGGTTGCTAACTATGGCTACACCTTC. It yields the protein CASARVANYGYTF.